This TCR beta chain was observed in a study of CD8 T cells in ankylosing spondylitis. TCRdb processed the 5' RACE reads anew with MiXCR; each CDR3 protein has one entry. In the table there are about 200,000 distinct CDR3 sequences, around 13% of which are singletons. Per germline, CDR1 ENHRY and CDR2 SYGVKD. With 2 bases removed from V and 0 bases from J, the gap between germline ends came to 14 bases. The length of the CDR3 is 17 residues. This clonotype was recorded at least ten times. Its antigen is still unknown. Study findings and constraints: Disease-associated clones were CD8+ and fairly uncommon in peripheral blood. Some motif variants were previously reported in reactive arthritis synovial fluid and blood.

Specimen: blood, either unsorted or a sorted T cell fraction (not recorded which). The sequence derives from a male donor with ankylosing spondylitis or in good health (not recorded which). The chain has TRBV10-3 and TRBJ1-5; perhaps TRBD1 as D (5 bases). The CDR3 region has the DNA TGTGCCATCAGTGAGGAAGGGGCAGAGTATAGCAATCAGCCCCAGCATTTT. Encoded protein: CAISEEGAEYSNQPQHF.